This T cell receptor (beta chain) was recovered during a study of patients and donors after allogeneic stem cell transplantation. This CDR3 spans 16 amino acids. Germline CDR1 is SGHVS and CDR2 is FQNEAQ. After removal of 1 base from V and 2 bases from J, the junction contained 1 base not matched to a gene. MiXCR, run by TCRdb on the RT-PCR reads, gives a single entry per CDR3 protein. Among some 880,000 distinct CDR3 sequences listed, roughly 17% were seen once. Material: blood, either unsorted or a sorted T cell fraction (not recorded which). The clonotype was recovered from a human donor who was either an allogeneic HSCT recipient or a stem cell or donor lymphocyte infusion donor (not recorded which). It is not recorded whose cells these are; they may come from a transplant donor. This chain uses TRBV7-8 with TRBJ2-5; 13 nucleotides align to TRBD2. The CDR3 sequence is CASSLGGLAGQETQYF. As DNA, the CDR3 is TGTGCCAGCAGCTTAGGGGGACTAGCGGGACAAGAGACCCAGTACTTC. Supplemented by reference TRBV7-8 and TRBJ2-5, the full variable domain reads GAGVSQSPRYKVAKRGQDVALRCDPISGHVSLFWYQQALGQGPEFLTYFQNEAQLDKSGLPSDRFFAERPEGSVSTLKIQRTQQEDSAVYLCASSLGGLAGQETQYFGPGTRLLVL.